What follows are 14 T cell receptor beta chains derived from one specimen sequenced in a study of CD8 T cells in ankylosing spondylitis. TCRdb reprocessed the 5' RACE reads with MiXCR, giving one entry per CDR3 protein. The profile covers 37,000 or so distinct CDR3 sequences, with approximately 15% appearing a single time and 45% taken by the ten largest. The sequenced sample was blood. The receptors originated from a male donor with ankylosing spondylitis or in good health (not recorded which).

This clonotype was seen only a few times. V is TRBV6-2 or TRBV6-3 and J is TRBJ2-2, with 9 bases identical to TRBD2. CDR1 MNHEY and CDR2 SVGEGT come from the germline V gene. CDR3 length: 16 residues. V shed 2 bases, J shed 3 bases, and the junction held 4 bases outside the gene matches. The CDR3 spells CASSYGLAWDTGELFF. The CDR3, as DNA: TGTGCCAGCAGTTACGGACTAGCGTGGGACACCGGGGAGCTGTTTTTT.

This clonotype was found a few times. The chain recombines TRBV12-3 or TRBV12-4 with TRBJ2-3; weak D call: TRBD1 (6 bases). Trimming took 3 bases from V and 2 from J, leaving 9 bases between them. The CDR3 spans 14 residues. The CDR3 loop is CASSFRTDTDTQYF. The CDR3 DNA reads as TGTGCCAGCAGTTTCCGGACAGACACAGATACGCAGTATTTT.

This clonotype has at least ten counts. This chain connects TRBV20-1 to TRBJ2-1; TRBD2 might be the D (5 bases). Germline V gene sequence: CDR1 DFQATT, CDR2 SNEGSKA (reference sequence). The CDR3 runs 15 residues. The V gene lost 0 bases and the J gene lost 3 bases, with 12 bases spanning the gap. The CDR3 here is CSARDPGISYNEQFF. As DNA, the CDR3 is TGCAGTGCTAGAGACCCGGGAATTAGCTACAATGAGCAGTTCTTC.

This clonotype occurred many times. This sequence joins TRBV3-1 and TRBJ2-2; D not certain. Germline V CDR1 and CDR2: LGHDT, YNNKEL (reference sequence). CDR3 length equals 16 residues. V was trimmed by 2 bases and J by 2 bases, leaving 12 bases between them. The CDR3 DNA is TGTGCCAGCAGCCAACAAGCACTATCAAACACCGGGGAGCTGTTTTTT. Amino acid sequence: CASSQQALSNTGELFF.

This clonotype was seen more than once but under ten times. The J gene is TRBJ2-3, the V gene TRBV20-1; D not resolved. With 0 bases removed from V and 3 bases from J, the gap between germline ends came to 10 bases. Germline loops: CDR1 DFQATT, CDR2 SNEGSKA (reference sequence). The CDR3 sequence is 14 residues long. The CDR3 here is CSARDQPGTDTQYF. The CDR3 bases are TGCAGTGCTAGAGATCAACCGGGTACAGATACGCAGTATTTT.

V usage is TRBV7-3 and J usage is TRBJ2-2; D is unclear. Trimming removed 8 bases from V and 1 base from J, with 8 bases in between. Per the germline V gene, CDR1 is SGHTA and CDR2 is FQGTGA. The CDR3 sequence is 13 residues long. CDR3 region: CASGERNTGELFF. The CDR3 DNA sequence: TGTGCCAGCGGTGAACGGAACACCGGGGAGCTGTTTTTT.

This sequence joins TRBV28 and TRBJ2-7, with 10 bases lining up with TRBD2. Germline V CDR1 and CDR2: MDHEN, SYDVKM. CDR3 length: 15 amino acids. V lost 7 bases to trimming and J lost 0 bases; unmatched junction nucleotides: 6. CDR3 protein: CASKSGRVGSYEQYF. CDR3 nucleotide sequence: TGTGCCAGCAAAAGCGGGAGGGTTGGCTCCTACGAGCAGTACTTC.

CDR3: CASSLKLLVANEQFF. CDR3 in DNA: TGTGCCAGCAGCTTAAAGTTGTTAGTTGCGAATGAGCAGTTCTTC. The rearrangement uses TRBV7-9 and TRBJ2-1; D ambiguous. This CDR3 has 15 residues. CDR1 and CDR2 from the germline V gene are SEHNR and FQNEAQ (reference sequence). The V end lost 2 bases, the J end lost 7 bases, and 15 bases lay between the germline ends.

This chain connects TRBV4-1 to TRBJ2-3; 8 positions agree with TRBD2. Losses at the gene ends were 0 bases for V and 2 bases for J; bases not matched to a gene: 1. This CDR3 has 15 amino acids. Germline loops: CDR1 MGHRA, CDR2 YSYEKL. The CDR3 bases are TGCGCCAGCAGCCAAGAGGGACTAGACACAGATACGCAGTATTTT. Amino acids: CASSQEGLDTDTQYF.

J is TRBJ2-5 and V is TRBV28; D perhaps matches TRBD1 (5 bases). Germline loops: CDR1 MDHEN, CDR2 SYDVKM. Trimming shortened V by 7 bases and J by 1 base, and 13 bases separated the two germline ends. The CDR3 loop spans 14 amino acids. The CDR3 DNA reads as TGTGCCAGCATCCCCCTTGGGGCCCAAGAGACCCAGTACTTC. Its protein is CASIPLGAQETQYF.

This sequence joins TRBV20-1 and TRBJ2-3; D gene unclear. V dropped 5 bases and J dropped 6 bases, with 9 bases sitting between them. Germline CDR1 reads DFQATT; CDR2 reads SNEGSKA (reference sequence). CDR3 size: 11 residues. CDR3 sequence: CSASHSDTQYF. The CDR3 nucleotides are TGCAGTGCTTCCCACTCGGATACGCAGTATTTT.

In this sample, this clonotype turned up many times. The chain has TRBV12-3 or TRBV12-4 and TRBJ1-4; 9 nucleotides agree with TRBD1. The V and J ends lost 0 bases and 8 bases, in that order; junction bases with no gene match: 7. The CDR3 covers 16 residues. CDR3 coding DNA: TGTGCCAGCAGTTTAGCGTGGACAGGGGCCCGCGAAAAACTGTTTTTT. Its translation: CASSLAWTGAREKLFF.

The V call is TRBV5-1, the J call TRBJ2-3, with TRBD2 as a possible D gene (6 bases). Trimming pared 1 base from V and 1 base from J, leaving 13 bases between. Germline CDR1 reads SGHRS; CDR2 reads YFSETQ. This CDR3 has 16 residues. The CDR3: CASSLFGGGRTDTQYF. CDR3 nucleotide sequence: TGCGCCAGCAGCTTGTTCGGGGGAGGACGCACAGATACGCAGTATTTT.

This sequence joins TRBV7-9 and TRBJ1-1; D uncertain. The V end lost 2 bases, the J end lost 0 bases, and 7 bases lay between the germline ends. CDR3 length: 14 residues. Per the germline V gene, CDR1 is SEHNR and CDR2 is FQNEAQ (reference sequence). CDR3 in DNA: TGTGCCAGCAGCTTAATCGGGGTGAACACTGAAGCTTTCTTT. Translating gives CASSLIGVNTEAFF.